These 16 T cell receptor beta chains originate from one sample sequenced in a study of blood T cell repertoires in COVID-19. Only in-frame clones appear in the TCRdb table, and some are missing; sequencing was by immunoSEQ multiplex PCR. The repertoire includes a few hundred thousand clones, around 84% of them detected once, and roughly 5% sits in the top ten. Source material: peripheral blood. These receptors all come from a woman in her sixties who had recovered from COVID-19.

Only one count was recorded for this clone. The rearrangement joins TRBV6-6 to TRBJ1-2, with 11 bases that match TRBD1. The CDR3 has 20 residues. V trimming: 6 bases; J trimming: 4 bases; junction bases outside the gene matches: 22. Germline loops: CDR1 MNHNY, CDR2 SVGAGI (reference sequence). CDR3 sequence (DNA): TGTGCCAGCAGCTATGGACAGGGGGCGGGAAGAAAACTGACCCCCTATGGCTACACCTTC. Protein sequence: CASSYGQGAGRKLTPYGYTF.

The table lists this clone with a few counts. The chain is built from TRBV6-5 and TRBJ1-6; maybe TRBD1 (5 bases). V was shortened by 7 bases and J by 7 bases, with 17 bases between the two germline ends. The CDR3 runs to 15 residues. Germline values: CDR1 MNHEY, CDR2 SVGAGI. The CDR3 DNA reads as TGTGCCAGCATTCAGGGTCCAGATCTAAATTCACCCCTCCACTTT. It codes for CASIQGPDLNSPLHF.

This rearrangement joins TRBV7-2 to TRBJ2-5, with 9 nucleotides matching TRBD1. The CDR3 totals 13 residues. Germline V gene data show CDR1 as SGHTA and CDR2 as FQGNSA. Trimming at V came to 5 bases and at J to 4 bases, leaving 2 bases not matched to a gene. The CDR3 here is CASSLDRGETQYF. The DNA of the CDR3 is TGTGCCAGCAGCCTGGACAGGGGAGAGACCCAGTACTTC.

In this sample, this clone turned up a few times. The genes are TRBV9 and TRBJ2-2, with 8 bases identical to TRBD2. V gave up 0 bases and J gave up 6 bases; unmatched junction bases: 4. Germline CDR1 and CDR2: SGDLS and YYNGEE. The CDR3 totals 15 residues. CDR3 loop: CASSVDQRGSGELFF. CDR3 nucleotide sequence: TGTGCCAGCAGCGTAGACCAGCGGGGGTCCGGGGAGCTGTTTTTT.

Only one count was recorded for this clone. V usage is TRBV18 and J usage is TRBJ1-1; D remains unclear. CDR3 length: 13 residues. The ends were cut back, 3 bases at V and 6 bases at J, with 11 bases in the middle. Germline-derived CDR1 and CDR2 are KGHSH and LQKENI. The CDR3 protein is CASSPVVNAEAFF. CDR3 nucleotides: TGTGCCAGCTCACCGGTAGTTAACGCTGAAGCTTTCTTT.

The J gene is TRBJ1-3, the V gene TRBV5-1; 9 bases are a match to TRBD1. This CDR3 has 17 amino acids. Germline assignment: CDR1 SGHRS and CDR2 YFSETQ. Unmatched junction bases numbered 8, after V lost 3 bases and J lost 1 base. DNA for the CDR3: TGCGCCAGCAGCTCGACGACAGGGGGATCTTCTGGAAACACCATATATTTT. Protein product: CASSSTTGGSSGNTIYF.

The chain couples TRBV2 to TRBJ2-2; TRBD2 matches 13 bases. J was trimmed by 6 bases and V by 2 bases; bases with no gene match: 9. This CDR3 contains 18 residues. The V gene's germline CDR1 is SNHLY and CDR2 FYNNEI. CDR3 nucleotides: TGTGCCAGCAGTGAACCAAAACCGGGACTAGCGGGGTCCGGGGAGCTGTTTTTT. Translation gives CASSEPKPGLAGSGELFF.

CDR3 amino acids: CASGFGRAAPLHF. Here the CDR3 DNA reads TGTGCTAGTGGTTTTGGCAGGGCGGCACCCCTCCACTTT. The V call is TRBV12-5, the J call TRBJ1-6; a weak D match, TRBD1 (5 bases). Trimming removed 3 bases at V and 11 bases at J, with 11 bases between. CDR3 length: 13 amino acids. Germline values: CDR1 LGHNT, CDR2 FRNRAP.

The rearrangement uses TRBV7-3 and TRBJ1-5, with D perhaps matching TRBD1 (5 bases). From germline, CDR1 is SGHTA and CDR2 FQGTGA. CDR3 size: 13 residues. Between the trimmed V and J ends, which lost 5 bases and 6 bases, there was a span of 11 bases. The CDR3 sequence is CASSLFGGQPQHF. The CDR3 bases are TGTGCCAGCAGCCTCTTCGGGGGTCAGCCCCAGCATTTT.

The rearrangement joins TRBV11-2 to TRBJ2-1; weak D call: TRBD1 (6 bases). The CDR3 has 18 amino acids. From germline, CDR1 is SGHAT and CDR2 FQNNGV. The ends were cut back, 1 base at V and 2 bases at J, with 18 bases in the middle. The CDR3 region has the DNA TGTGCCAGCAGCTTAGCTCCCGCAGGGGCTACACCCTACAATGAGCAGTTCTTC. It encodes CASSLAPAGATPYNEQFF.

The rearrangement joins TRBV6-5 to TRBJ2-1, with 10 positions matching TRBD1. The junction had 6 bases not matched to a gene; V was cut back by 6 bases and J by 4 bases. Germline CDR1 reads MNHEY; CDR2 reads SVGAGI. CDR3 size: 15 residues. The CDR3 here is CASSVRQGAYNEQFF. CDR3 coding DNA: TGTGCCAGCAGCGTCAGACAGGGGGCATACAATGAGCAGTTCTTC.

The table lists this clone with many counts. The chain combines TRBV30 with TRBJ1-2; 7 positions agree with TRBD1. V was clipped by 1 base and J by 10 bases; unmatched bases: 6. CDR1 is GTSNPN and CDR2 is SVGIG in the germline V gene (reference sequence). This CDR3 spans 12 amino acids. For the CDR3, the DNA is TGTGCCTGGAGTGCAGGGGGGCCGAACTACACCTTC. As protein: CAWSAGGPNYTF.

The chain joins TRBV7-8 to TRBJ2-5, with a weak D call TRBD2 (5 bases). This CDR3 is 15 amino acids long. The germline V gene has CDR1 SGHVS and CDR2 FQNEAQ. V was clipped by 2 bases and J by 4 bases, with 14 bases between them. The CDR3 DNA reads as TGTGCCAGCAGCTTATGGAGGTCCAGCACAGAGACCCAGTACTTC. It codes for CASSLWRSSTETQYF.

The chain uses TRBV5-6 and TRBJ1-5, with a possible D match to TRBD1 (5 bases). Germline CDR1 and CDR2: SGHDT and YYEEEE. The CDR3 is 12 residues long. V was cut by 3 bases and J by 7 bases, with 8 bases left in between. CDR3 nucleotides: TGTGCCAGCAGCTCTCGGGGGCAGCCCCAGCATTTT. This translates into CASSSRGQPQHF.

The V call is TRBV6-5, the J call TRBJ2-5, with D possibly being TRBD2 (5 bases). CDR1 and CDR2 (germline): MNHEY, SVGAGI. This CDR3 comprises 14 residues. The V and J ends lost 6 bases and 5 bases respectively, with 16 bases between them. CDR3 in DNA: TGTGCCAGCAGACGATCGGTCGGGGAGGAGACCCAGTACTTC. Amino acids: CASRRSVGEETQYF.

The chain links TRBV11-3 to TRBJ2-1; D may be TRBD2 (5 bases). Germline loops: CDR1 SGHNT, CDR2 YENEEA. There are 13 residues in the CDR3. V was trimmed by 1 base and J by 14 bases, leaving 15 bases between them. The CDR3 sequence is CASSLGQGWEKFF. CDR3 nucleotides: TGTGCCAGCAGCTTAGGACAAGGCTGGGAGAAGTTCTTC.